The clone carrying this T cell receptor beta chain has just one count. The data stem from a study of blood T cell repertoires in COVID-19. Study-level information: Specimens from acute and convalescent COVID-19 originated in the United States, Italy and Spain. The cDNA or gDNA used as material had been derived from T cells, B-cell-depleted T cells, or PBMCs.

Per germline, CDR1 SGHDN and CDR2 FVKESK. V lost 3 bases and J 3 bases, leaving 13 bases between the germline ends. This CDR3 region has 15 residues. Original methodology: Amplification of reference gene primers was used by the study to estimate nucleated cell counts. Only in-frame clones appear in the TCRdb table, and some are missing; sequencing was by immunoSEQ multiplex PCR. V and J calls and clone size are those listed in that table; D and trimming were worked out from the DNA. The sample includes 200,000 or so clones, 88% of them seen just once. Participants were aged 18 to 89 years, lived in around 22 US areas, and enrolled virtually.

Sequencing was carried out using PBMCs or T cells enriched from blood (not recorded which). This sequence joins TRBV14 and TRBJ2-3, with D perhaps matching TRBD2 (5 bases). The TCR sequence derives from a woman in her twenties or thirties who had recovered from COVID-19. In nucleotides, the CDR3 is TGTGCCAGCAGCCAGAGGCTAGCTAATACAGATACGCAGTATTTT. Residues: CASSQRLANTDTQYF.